This TCR beta chain was identified during a study of T cells in Graves' hyperthyroidism and ophthalmopathy. The investigators amplified TCR beta CDR3 regions from RNA transcripts. TCR CDR3 regions were first amplified by RT-PCR with HTBI primers. TCRdb used MiXCR to reprocess the multiplex PCR reads, holding one entry per CDR3 protein. The sample consists of about 340,000 distinct CDR3 sequences, approximately 22% of them appearing once. Trimming left V 6 bases short and J 2 bases short, with 13 bases between. From germline, CDR1 is LNHDA and CDR2 SQIVND (reference sequence). The CDR3 has 14 amino acids.

The receptor was derived from a woman in her forties or fifties with Graves' hyperthyroidism. The source material was blood. The chain recombines TRBV19 with TRBJ2-5, with D perhaps being TRBD1 or TRBD2 (5 bases each). In DNA, the CDR3 is TGTGCCAGTAGCAGCCGGGACCTTCAAGAGACCCAGTACTTC. Protein sequence: CASSSRDLQETQYF.